This entry is about one TCR beta chain. The data were obtained in a study of blood T cell repertoires in COVID-19. Study details: Samples of COVID-19 (acute and convalescent) were obtained from the United States, Italy and Spain. PBMCs, B-cell-depleted T cells, or T cells were the source of the cDNA or gDNA that made up the material.

Between the trimmed V and J ends, which lost 6 bases and 9 bases, there was a span of 18 bases. The CDR3 runs 14 residues. The germline gives CDR1 MDHEN, CDR2 SYDVKM. Study processing details: Counts of nucleated cells, estimated from reference gene primer amplification, were obtained. Using immunoSEQ multiplex PCR, the repertoire was profiled, and TCRdb retains in-frame clones only, with some absent. That table gives V, J and clone size, and the DNA gave D and trimming. The sample lists 200,000 to 250,000 clones, roughly 86% occurring once. Sequenced input: peripheral blood. The sequence was collected from a woman in her sixties or seventies with active or convalescent COVID-19. The chain links TRBV28 to TRBJ2-1; D possibly corresponds to TRBD2 (6 bases). The CDR3 loop is CASRLPGLKGEQFF. CDR3 bases: TGTGCCAGCAGGCTCCCGGGACTCAAGGGTGAGCAGTTCTTC. The variable domain in full, with the rest retrieved from reference TRBV28 and TRBJ2-1, is DVKVTQSSRYLVKRTGEKVFLECVQDMDHENMFWYRQDPGLGLRLIYFSYDVKMKEKGDIPEGYSVSREKKERFSLILESASTNQTSMYLCASRLPGLKGEQFFGPGTRLTVL.